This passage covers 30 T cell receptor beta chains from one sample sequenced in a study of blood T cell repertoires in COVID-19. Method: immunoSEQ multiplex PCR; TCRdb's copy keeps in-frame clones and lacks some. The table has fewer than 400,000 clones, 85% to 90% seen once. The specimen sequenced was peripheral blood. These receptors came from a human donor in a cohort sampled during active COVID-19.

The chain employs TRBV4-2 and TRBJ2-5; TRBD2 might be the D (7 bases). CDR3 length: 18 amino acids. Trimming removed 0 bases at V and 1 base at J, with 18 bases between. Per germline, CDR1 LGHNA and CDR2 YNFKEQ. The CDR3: CASSQDKGERGGQETQYF. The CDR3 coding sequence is TGTGCCAGCAGCCAAGATAAGGGAGAAAGGGGGGGCCAAGAGACCCAGTACTTC.

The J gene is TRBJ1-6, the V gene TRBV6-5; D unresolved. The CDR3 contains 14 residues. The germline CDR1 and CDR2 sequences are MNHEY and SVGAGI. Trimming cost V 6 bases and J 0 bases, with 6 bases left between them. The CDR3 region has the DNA TGTGCCAGCAGAAGGAGCTCCTATAATTCACCCCTCCACTTT. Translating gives CASRRSSYNSPLHF.

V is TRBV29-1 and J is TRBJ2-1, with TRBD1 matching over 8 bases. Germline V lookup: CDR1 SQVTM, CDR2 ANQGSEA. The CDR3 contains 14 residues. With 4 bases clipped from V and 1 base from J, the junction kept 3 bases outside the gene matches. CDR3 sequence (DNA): TGCAGCGTTGCCCGGACAGGGTCCTACAATGAGCAGTTCTTC. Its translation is CSVARTGSYNEQFF.

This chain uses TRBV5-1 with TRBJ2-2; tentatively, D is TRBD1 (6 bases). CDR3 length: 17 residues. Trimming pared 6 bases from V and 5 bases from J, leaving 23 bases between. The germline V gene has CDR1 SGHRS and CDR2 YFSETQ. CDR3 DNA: TGCGCCAGCATAGGTTCCTCCGGGACACCTTCTACCGGGGAGCTGTTTTTT. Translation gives CASIGSSGTPSTGELFF.

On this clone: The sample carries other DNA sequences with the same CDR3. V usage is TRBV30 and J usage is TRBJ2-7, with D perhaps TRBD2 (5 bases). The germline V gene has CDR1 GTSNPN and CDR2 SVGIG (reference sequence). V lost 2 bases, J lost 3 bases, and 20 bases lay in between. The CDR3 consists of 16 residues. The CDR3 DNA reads TGTGCCTGGAGTTCGTGGCTACGGGATACCGACTACGAGCAGTACTTC. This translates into CAWSSWLRDTDYEQYF.

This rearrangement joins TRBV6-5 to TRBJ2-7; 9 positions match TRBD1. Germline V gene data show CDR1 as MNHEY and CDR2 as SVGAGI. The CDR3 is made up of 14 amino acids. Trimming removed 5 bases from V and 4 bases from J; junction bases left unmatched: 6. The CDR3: CASSRDRDLYEQYF. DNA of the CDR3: TGTGCCAGCAGTCGGGACAGGGACTTATACGAGCAGTACTTC.

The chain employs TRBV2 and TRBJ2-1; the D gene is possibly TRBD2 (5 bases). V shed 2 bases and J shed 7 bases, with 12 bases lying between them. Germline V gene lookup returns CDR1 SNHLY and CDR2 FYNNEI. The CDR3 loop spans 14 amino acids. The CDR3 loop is CASSERGFRNEQFF. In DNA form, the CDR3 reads TGTGCCAGCAGTGAACGGGGTTTCAGGAATGAGCAGTTCTTC.

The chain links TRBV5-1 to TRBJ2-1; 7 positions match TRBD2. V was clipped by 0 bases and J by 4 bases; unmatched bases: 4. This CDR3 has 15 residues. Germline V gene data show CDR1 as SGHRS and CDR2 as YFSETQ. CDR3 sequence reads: CASSLAAGVYNEQFF. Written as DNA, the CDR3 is TGCGCCAGCAGCTTGGCGGCGGGAGTTTACAATGAGCAGTTCTTC.

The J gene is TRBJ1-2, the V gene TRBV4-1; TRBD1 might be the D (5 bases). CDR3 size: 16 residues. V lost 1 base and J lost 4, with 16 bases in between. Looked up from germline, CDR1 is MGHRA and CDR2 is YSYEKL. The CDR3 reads CASSQGGGIVGYGYTF. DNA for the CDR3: TGCGCCAGCAGCCAAGGGGGGGGGATAGTGGGCTATGGCTACACCTTC.

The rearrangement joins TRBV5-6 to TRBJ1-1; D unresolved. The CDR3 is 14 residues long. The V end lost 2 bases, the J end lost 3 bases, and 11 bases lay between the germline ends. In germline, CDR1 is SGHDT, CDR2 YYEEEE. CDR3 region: CASSFPATDTEAFF. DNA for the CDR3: TGTGCCAGCAGCTTTCCAGCGACGGACACTGAAGCTTTCTTT.

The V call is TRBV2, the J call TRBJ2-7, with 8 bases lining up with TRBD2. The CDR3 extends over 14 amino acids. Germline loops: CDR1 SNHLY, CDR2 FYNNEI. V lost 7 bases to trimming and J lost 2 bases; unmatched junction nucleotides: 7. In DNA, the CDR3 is TGTGCCAGCAACGGACTAGCCGTCACCTACGAGCAGTACTTC. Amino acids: CASNGLAVTYEQYF.

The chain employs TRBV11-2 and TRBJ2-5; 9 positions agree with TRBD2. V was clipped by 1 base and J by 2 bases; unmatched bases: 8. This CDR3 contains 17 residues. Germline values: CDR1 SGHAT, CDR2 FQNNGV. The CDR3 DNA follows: TGTGCCAGCAGCTTAGGCGGGAGGGCCTGGGGACAAGAGACCCAGTACTTC. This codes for CASSLGGRAWGQETQYF.

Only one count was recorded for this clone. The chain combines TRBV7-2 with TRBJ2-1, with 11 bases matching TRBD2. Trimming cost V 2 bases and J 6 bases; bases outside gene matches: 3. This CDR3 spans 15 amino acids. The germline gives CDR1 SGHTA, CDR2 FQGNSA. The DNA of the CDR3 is TGTGCCAGCAGCTTACTAGCGGGAGGTGGCAATGAGCAGTTCTTC. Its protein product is CASSLLAGGGNEQFF.

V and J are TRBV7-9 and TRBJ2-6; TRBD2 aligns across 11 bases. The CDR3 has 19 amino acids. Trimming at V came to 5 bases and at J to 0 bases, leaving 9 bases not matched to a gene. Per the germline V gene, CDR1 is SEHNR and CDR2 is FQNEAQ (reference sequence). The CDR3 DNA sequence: TGTGCCAGCAGCCCAGTGGGACTAGCGGTTGTCTCTGGGGCCAACGTCCTGACTTTC. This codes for CASSPVGLAVVSGANVLTF.

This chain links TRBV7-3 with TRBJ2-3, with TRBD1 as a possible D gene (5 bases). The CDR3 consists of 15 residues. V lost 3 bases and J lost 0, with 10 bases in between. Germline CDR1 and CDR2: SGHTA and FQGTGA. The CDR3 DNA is TGTGCCAGCAGCTTGGGGCGCGGAAGCACAGATACGCAGTATTTT. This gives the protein CASSLGRGSTDTQYF.

CDR3 amino acids: CASRLAGGEQFF. The CDR3 nucleotides read TGCGCCAGCAGACTAGCGGGGGGTGAGCAGTTCTTC. The chain couples TRBV5-1 to TRBJ2-1, with 12 bases lining up with TRBD2. With V trimmed by 5 bases and J by 9 bases, 0 bases remained unmatched. Germline V gene data show CDR1 as SGHRS and CDR2 as YFSETQ. The CDR3 runs 12 residues. The full variable domain, in which reference TRBV5-1 and TRBJ2-1 provide the parts outside the CDR3, is KAGVTQTPRYLIKTRGQQVTLSCSPISGHRSVSWYQQTPGQGLQFLFEYFSETQRNKGNFPGRFSGRQFSNSRSEMNVSTLELGDSALYLCASRLAGGEQFFGPGTRLTVL.

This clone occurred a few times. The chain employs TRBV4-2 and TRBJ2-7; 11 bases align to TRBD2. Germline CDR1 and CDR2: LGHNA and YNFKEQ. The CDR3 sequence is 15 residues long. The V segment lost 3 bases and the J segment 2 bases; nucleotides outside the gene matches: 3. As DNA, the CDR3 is TGTGCCAGCAGCCAGGGGACTAGCGGAGCCTACGAGCAGTACTTC. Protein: CASSQGTSGAYEQYF.

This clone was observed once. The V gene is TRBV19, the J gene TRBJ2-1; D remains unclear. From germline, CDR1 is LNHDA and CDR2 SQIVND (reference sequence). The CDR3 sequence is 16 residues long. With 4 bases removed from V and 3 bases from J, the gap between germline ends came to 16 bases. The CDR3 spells CASSTPVAQVYNEQFF. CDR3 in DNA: TGTGCCAGTAGTACCCCGGTTGCCCAGGTCTACAATGAGCAGTTCTTC.

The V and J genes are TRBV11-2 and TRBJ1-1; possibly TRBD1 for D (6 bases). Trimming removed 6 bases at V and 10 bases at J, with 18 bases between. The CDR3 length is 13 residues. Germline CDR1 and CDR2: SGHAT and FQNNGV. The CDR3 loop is CASRNTPGGAAFF. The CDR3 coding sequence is TGTGCCAGCAGGAACACTCCGGGGGGCGCAGCTTTCTTT.

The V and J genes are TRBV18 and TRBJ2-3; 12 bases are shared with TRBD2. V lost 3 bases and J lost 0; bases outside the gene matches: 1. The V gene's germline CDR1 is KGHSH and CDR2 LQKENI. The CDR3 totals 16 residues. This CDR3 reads CASSPGTSGSTDTQYF. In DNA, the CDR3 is TGTGCCAGCTCACCCGGGACTAGCGGGAGCACAGATACGCAGTATTTT.

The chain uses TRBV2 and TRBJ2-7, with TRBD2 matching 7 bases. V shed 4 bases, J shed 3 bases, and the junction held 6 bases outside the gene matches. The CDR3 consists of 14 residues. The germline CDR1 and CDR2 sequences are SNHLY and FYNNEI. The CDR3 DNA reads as TGTGCCAGCAGTGGGCCTAGCGGAAGCTACGAGCAGTACTTC. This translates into CASSGPSGSYEQYF.

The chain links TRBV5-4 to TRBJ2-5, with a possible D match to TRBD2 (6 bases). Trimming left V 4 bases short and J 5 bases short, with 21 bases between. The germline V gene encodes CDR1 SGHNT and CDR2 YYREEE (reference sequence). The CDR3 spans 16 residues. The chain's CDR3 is CASSPRAGRRVETQYF. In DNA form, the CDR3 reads TGTGCCAGCAGCCCACGTGCGGGACGTAGGGTGGAGACCCAGTACTTC.

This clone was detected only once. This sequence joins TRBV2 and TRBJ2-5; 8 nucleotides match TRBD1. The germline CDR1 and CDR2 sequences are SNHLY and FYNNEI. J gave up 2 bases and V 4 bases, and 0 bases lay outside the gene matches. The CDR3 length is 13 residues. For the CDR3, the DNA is TGTGCCAGCAGTGGACAGGGGCAAGAGACCCAGTACTTC. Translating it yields CASSGQGQETQYF.

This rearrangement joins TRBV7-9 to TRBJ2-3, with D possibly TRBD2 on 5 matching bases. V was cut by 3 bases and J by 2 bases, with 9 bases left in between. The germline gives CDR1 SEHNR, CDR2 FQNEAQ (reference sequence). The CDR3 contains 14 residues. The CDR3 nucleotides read TGTGCCAGCAGCTTCGCGGGTTTCACAGATACGCAGTATTTT. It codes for CASSFAGFTDTQYF.

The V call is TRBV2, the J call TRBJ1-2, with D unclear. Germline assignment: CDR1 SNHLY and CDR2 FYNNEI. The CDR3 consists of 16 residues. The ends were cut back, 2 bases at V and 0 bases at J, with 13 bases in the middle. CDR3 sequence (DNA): TGTGCCAGCAGTGAACTCTTCAGACAAACTAACTATGGCTACACCTTC. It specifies CASSELFRQTNYGYTF.

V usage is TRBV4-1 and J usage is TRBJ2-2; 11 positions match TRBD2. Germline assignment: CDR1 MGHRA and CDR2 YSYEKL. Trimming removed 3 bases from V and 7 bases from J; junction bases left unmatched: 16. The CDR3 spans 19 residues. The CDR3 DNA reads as TGCGCCAGCAGCCAGCGCCAGGGATTAGCGGGGGGGCTGAGCGGGGAGCTGTTTTTT. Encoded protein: CASSQRQGLAGGLSGELFF.

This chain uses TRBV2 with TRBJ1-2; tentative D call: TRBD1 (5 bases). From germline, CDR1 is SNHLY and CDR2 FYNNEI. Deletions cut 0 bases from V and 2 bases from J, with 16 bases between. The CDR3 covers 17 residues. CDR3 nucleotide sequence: TGTGCCAGCAGTGAAGCGGCCAGGGTGACCTTAAACTATGGCTACACCTTC. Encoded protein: CASSEAARVTLNYGYTF.

This chain's CDR3 is CASSDTNTEAFF. Here the CDR3 DNA reads TGTGCCAGCAGCGACACGAACACTGAAGCTTTCTTT. The V call is TRBV7-9, the J call TRBJ1-1, with unresolved D. The CDR3 runs 12 residues. V shed 5 bases and J shed 1 base, with 5 bases lying between them. The germline CDR1 and CDR2 sequences are SEHNR and FQNEAQ (reference sequence).

The CDR3 DNA follows: TGTGCCAGCAGCCAAGCTCCAGGGGGATCCTACGAGCAGTACTTC. This codes for CASSQAPGGSYEQYF. The chain recombines TRBV3-1 (or the pseudogene TRBV3-2) with TRBJ2-7; 7 bases match TRBD1. The CDR3 is made up of 15 amino acids. Looked up from germline, CDR1 is LGHDT and CDR2 is YNNKEL (reference sequence). Germline trimming cut 1 base from V and 1 base from J; bases unmatched to any gene: 4.

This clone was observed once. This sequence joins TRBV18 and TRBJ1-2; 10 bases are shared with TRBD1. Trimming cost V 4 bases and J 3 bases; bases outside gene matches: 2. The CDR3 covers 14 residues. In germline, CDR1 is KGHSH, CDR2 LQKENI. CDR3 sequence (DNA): TGTGCCAGCTCACGGGACAGGGGAGACTATGGCTACACCTTC. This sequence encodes CASSRDRGDYGYTF.